A single sample gave rise to the 8 T cell receptor beta chains below, sequenced in a study of T-cell memory formation after mild COVID-19. TCRdb redid the calling of the 5' RACE reads with MiXCR, one entry per CDR3 protein. The sample records more than 150,000 distinct CDR3 sequences, roughly a fifth being singletons. Sequencing was performed on PBMCs or a T cell subset sorted from them (not recorded which). These receptors were obtained from an adult woman who had mild COVID-19 (a few samples of this study predate the infection). Cell type and time point are not known.

The genes are TRBV7-9 and TRBJ1-4; D is perhaps TRBD1 (6 bases). Germline V gene data show CDR1 as SEHNR and CDR2 as FQNEAQ (reference sequence). This CDR3 has 16 amino acids. V was trimmed by 0 bases and J by 6 bases, leaving 14 bases between them. CDR3 coding DNA: TGTGCCAGCAGCTTAGCGCACGGGGGCGCTGATGAAAAACTGTTTTTT. This sequence encodes CASSLAHGGADEKLFF.

This clonotype was picked up a small number of times. This chain joins TRBV7-6 and TRBJ2-7; 9 bases match TRBD1. V was pared by 4 bases and J by 3 bases, with 7 bases of the junction left unmatched. The CDR3 consists of 15 residues. The germline V gene encodes CDR1 SGHVS and CDR2 FNYEAQ. CDR3 nucleotide sequence: TGTGCCAGCAGCTCATCCCCGACAGGGGGCTACGAGCAGTACTTC. Protein sequence: CASSSSPTGGYEQYF. Filled out from reference TRBV7-6 and TRBJ2-7, the complete variable domain reads GAGVSQSPRYKVTKRGQDVALRCDPISGHVSLYWYRQALGQGPEFLTYFNYEAQQDKSGLPNDRFSAERPEGSISTLTIQRTEQRDSAMYRCASSSSPTGGYEQYFGPGTRLTVT.

This chain joins TRBV14 and TRBJ2-5; D unresolved. Germline V gene lookup returns CDR1 SGHDN and CDR2 FVKESK. V gave up 0 bases and J gave up 4 bases, with 9 bases separating them. The CDR3 sequence is 14 residues long. The CDR3: CASSQDFLRETQYF. CDR3 bases: TGTGCCAGCAGCCAAGACTTCTTGAGAGAGACCCAGTACTTC.

This clonotype appeared a few times. This chain connects TRBV5-5 to TRBJ2-1; D may be TRBD2 (5 bases). CDR1 is SGHKS and CDR2 is YYEKEE in the germline V gene (reference sequence). The CDR3 spans 15 residues. Trimming cost V 6 bases and J 6 bases, with 19 bases left between them. CDR3 nucleotides: TGTGCCAGCACTCATGGCACTAGTTCGGGCAATGAGCAGTTCTTC. The encoded protein is CASTHGTSSGNEQFF.

V usage is TRBV27 and J usage is TRBJ2-1; 10 bases are shared with TRBD1. The CDR3 spans 16 residues. Germline trimming cut 3 bases from V and 8 bases from J; bases unmatched to any gene: 10. Looked up from germline, CDR1 is MNHEY and CDR2 is SMNVEV (reference sequence). The CDR3 DNA is TGTGCCAGCAGTTTGGGTCTCGGGACAGGGGTGTATGAGCAGTTCTTC. The encoded protein is CASSLGLGTGVYEQFF.

This clonotype was counted only a few times. The rearrangement joins TRBV25-1 to TRBJ2-5, with D perhaps assigned TRBD1 or TRBD2 (6 bases each). From germline, CDR1 is MGHDK and CDR2 SYGVNS. The length of the CDR3 is 15 residues. V dropped 4 bases and J dropped 3 bases, with 15 bases sitting between them. CDR3 amino acids: CASSGSPGAEETQYF. The CDR3 region has the DNA TGTGCCAGCAGTGGAAGTCCGGGGGCGGAAGAGACCCAGTACTTC. Looking up the rest from reference TRBV25-1 and TRBJ2-5 gives the full variable domain: EADIYQTPRYLVIGTGKKITLECSQTMGHDKMYWYQQDPGMELHLIHYSYGVNSTEKGDLSSESTVSRIRTEHFPLTLESARPSHTSQYLCASSGSPGAEETQYFGPGTRLLVL.

A few counts support this clonotype. This rearrangement joins TRBV7-9 to TRBJ2-1; D may be TRBD1 or TRBD2 (5 bases each). V shed 5 bases and J shed 4 bases, with 18 bases lying between them. This CDR3 contains 16 residues. Germline V gene sequence: CDR1 SEHNR, CDR2 FQNEAQ (reference sequence). The CDR3 nucleotides are TGTGCCAGCAGCCGAAACACTAGGGGCGAATACAATGAGCAGTTCTTC. This sequence encodes CASSRNTRGEYNEQFF.

This clonotype has a count of ten or more. The chain carries TRBV7-9 and TRBJ2-1; TRBD1 or TRBD2 may be the D gene (5 bases each). CDR1 SEHNR and CDR2 FQNEAQ come from the germline V gene (reference sequence). The CDR3 has 13 residues. The V gene lost 6 bases and the J gene lost 9 bases, with 15 bases spanning the gap. CDR3: CASRTGEGIEQFF. In nucleotides, the CDR3 is TGTGCCAGCAGGACCGGAGAGGGGATTGAGCAGTTCTTC.